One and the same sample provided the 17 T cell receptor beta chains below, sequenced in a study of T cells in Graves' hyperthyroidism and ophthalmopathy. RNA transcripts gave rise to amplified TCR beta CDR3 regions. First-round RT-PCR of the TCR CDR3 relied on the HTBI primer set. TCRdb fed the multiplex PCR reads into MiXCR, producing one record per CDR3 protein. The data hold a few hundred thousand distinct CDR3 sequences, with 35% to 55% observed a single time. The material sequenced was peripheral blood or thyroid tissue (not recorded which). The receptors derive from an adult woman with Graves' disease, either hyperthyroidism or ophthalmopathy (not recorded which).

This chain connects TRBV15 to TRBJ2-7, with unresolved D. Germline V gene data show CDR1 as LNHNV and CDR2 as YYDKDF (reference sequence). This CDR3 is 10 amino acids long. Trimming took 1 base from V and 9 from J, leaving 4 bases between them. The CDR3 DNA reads TGTGCCACCAGCAGAGCCGTGCAGTACTTC. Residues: CATSRAVQYF.

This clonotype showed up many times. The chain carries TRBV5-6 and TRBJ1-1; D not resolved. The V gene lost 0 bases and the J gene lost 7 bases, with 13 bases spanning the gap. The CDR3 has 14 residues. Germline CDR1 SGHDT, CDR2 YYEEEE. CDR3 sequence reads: CASSLVGSIDEAFF. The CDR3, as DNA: TGTGCCAGCAGCTTGGTCGGGTCCATTGATGAAGCTTTCTTT.

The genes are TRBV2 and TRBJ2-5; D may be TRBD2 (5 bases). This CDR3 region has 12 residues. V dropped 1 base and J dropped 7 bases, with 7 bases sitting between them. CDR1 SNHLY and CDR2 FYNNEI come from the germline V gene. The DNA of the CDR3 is TGTGCCAGCAGTGAAGATGAGGGGACCCAGTACTTC. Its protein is CASSEDEGTQYF.

The CDR3 DNA sequence: TGCAGCGTCCGGGACTCCAATCGACTAGGCACTGAAGCTTTCTTT. Its translation: CSVRDSNRLGTEAFF. V and J are TRBV29-1 and TRBJ1-1, with D tentatively TRBD1 (5 bases). Germline CDR1 reads SQVTM; CDR2 reads ANQGSEA. The CDR3 length is 15 residues. The germline V and J ends were trimmed by 6 bases and 4 bases, with 21 bases remaining between them.

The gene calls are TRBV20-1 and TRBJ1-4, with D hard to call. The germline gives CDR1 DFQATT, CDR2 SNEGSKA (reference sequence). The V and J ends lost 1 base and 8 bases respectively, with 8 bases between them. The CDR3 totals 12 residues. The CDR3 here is CSARAASEKLFF. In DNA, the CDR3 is TGCAGTGCTAGAGCTGCTTCGGAAAAACTGTTTTTT.

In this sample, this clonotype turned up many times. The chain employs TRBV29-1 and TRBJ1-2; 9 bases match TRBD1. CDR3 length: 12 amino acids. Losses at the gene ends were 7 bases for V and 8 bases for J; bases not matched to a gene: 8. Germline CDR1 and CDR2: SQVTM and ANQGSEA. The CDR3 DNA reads TGCAGCGAGGGGACAGGGCTCGGCGGCTACACCTTC. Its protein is CSEGTGLGGYTF.

The CDR3 is CASSRTDRGDSPLHF. CDR3 coding DNA: TGTGCCAGCAGCAGAACCGACAGGGGTGATTCACCCCTCCACTTT. This sequence joins TRBV5-6 and TRBJ1-6, with TRBD1 identical over 8 bases. Germline CDR1 reads SGHDT; CDR2 reads YYEEEE. V shed 4 bases and J 8 bases; nucleotides not matched to a gene: 8. The CDR3 spans 15 residues.

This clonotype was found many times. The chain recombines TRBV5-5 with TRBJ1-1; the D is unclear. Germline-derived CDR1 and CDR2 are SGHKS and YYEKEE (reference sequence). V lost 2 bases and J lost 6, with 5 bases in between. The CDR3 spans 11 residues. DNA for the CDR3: TGTGCCAGCAGCTTTGGTGCTGAAGCTTTCTTT. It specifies CASSFGAEAFF.

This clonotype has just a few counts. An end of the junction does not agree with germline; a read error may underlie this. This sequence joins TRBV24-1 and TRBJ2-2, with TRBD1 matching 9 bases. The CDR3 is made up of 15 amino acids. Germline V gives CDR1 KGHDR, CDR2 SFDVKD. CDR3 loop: CASSYRTGDAGELFF. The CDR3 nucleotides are TGTGCCAGCAGTTACAGGACAGGGGACGCCGGGGAGCTGTTTTTT.

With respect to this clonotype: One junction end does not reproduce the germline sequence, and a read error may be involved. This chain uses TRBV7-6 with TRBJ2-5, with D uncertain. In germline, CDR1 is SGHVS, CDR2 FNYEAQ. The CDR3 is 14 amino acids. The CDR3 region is CASSINSRRVTQYF. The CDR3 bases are TGCGCCAGCAGCATCAACAGCCGCCGGGTAACCCAGTACTTC.

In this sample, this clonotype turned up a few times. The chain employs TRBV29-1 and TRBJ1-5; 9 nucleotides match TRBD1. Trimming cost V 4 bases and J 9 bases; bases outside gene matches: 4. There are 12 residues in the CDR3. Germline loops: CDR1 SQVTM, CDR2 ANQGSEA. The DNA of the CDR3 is TGCAGCGTTGGGGACAGGGATCGGCCCCAGCATTTT. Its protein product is CSVGDRDRPQHF. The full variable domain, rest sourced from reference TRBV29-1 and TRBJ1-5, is SAVISQKPSRDICQRGTSLTIQCQVDSQVTMMFWYRQQPGQSLTLIATANQGSEATYESGFVIDKFPISRPNLTFSTLTVSNMSPEDSSIYLCSVGDRDRPQHFGDGTRLSIL.

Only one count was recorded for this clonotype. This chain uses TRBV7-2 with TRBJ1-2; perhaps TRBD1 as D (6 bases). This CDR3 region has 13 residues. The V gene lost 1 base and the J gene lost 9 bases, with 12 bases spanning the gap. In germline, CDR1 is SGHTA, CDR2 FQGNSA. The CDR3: CASSLDRGASYTF. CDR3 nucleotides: TGTGCCAGCAGCTTAGATCGGGGGGCCAGCTACACCTTC.

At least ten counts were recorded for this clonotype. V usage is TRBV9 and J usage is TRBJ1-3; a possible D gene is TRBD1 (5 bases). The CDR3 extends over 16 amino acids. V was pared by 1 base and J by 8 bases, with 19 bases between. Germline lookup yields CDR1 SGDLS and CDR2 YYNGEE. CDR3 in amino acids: CASSVTPSGAHDTIYF. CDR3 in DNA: TGTGCCAGCAGCGTAACCCCCTCCGGGGCCCATGACACCATATATTTT.

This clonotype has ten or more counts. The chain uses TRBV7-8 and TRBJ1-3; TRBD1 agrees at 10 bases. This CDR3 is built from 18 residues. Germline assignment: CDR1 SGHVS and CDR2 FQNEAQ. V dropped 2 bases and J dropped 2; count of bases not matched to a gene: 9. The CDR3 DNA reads TGTGCCAGCAGCTTAATACTTCGGACAGGGGGACCTGGAAACACCATATATTTT. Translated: CASSLILRTGGPGNTIYF.

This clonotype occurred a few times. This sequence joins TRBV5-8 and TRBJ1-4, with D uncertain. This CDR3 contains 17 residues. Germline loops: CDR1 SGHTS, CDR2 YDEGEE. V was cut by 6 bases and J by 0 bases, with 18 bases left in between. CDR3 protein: CASNRGLLYATNEKLFF. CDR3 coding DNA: TGTGCCAGCAATCGTGGGCTTCTCTATGCAACTAATGAAAAACTGTTTTTT.

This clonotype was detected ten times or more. The CDR3 protein is CATSQGTGNGYTF. The CDR3 DNA reads TGTGCCACCAGCCAAGGGACAGGGAATGGCTACACCTTC. This chain uses TRBV15 with TRBJ1-2, with TRBD1 matching over 9 bases. Per the germline V gene, CDR1 is LNHNV and CDR2 is YYDKDF (reference sequence). The CDR3 is 13 residues long. With 5 bases clipped from V and 6 bases from J, the junction kept 4 bases outside the gene matches.

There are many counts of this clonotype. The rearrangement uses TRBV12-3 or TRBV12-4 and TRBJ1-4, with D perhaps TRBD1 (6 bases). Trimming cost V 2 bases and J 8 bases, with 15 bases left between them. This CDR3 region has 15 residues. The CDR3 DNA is TGTGCCAGCAGTTTATCTTCAGGGGCAGGGGAAAAACTGTTTTTT. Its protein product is CASSLSSGAGEKLFF.